The rows below give T cell receptor beta chains drawn from one sample of a study of blood T cell repertoires in COVID-19. Measured with immunoSEQ multiplex PCR; TCRdb has only the in-frame clones, and not every one. The sample has under 250,000 clones; around 86% are singletons. Sequencing was performed on peripheral blood. Receptors were obtained from a woman aged 55-69 years who had recovered from COVID-19. Both conserved end residues are part of each CDR3. The D gene is left open where the match is weak. Clone size appears in some rows only: once, few, many, or a class for an expanded clone.

v_gene	d_gene	abundance	j_gene	CDR3aa	CDR3nt
TRBV19	-	-	TRBJ2-7	CASNRGGVAYEQYF	TGTGCCAGTAATAGGGGCGGAGTAGCCTACGAGCAGTACTTC
TRBV5-1	-	-	TRBJ1-5	CASSLSGGTNQPQHF	TGCGCCAGCAGCTTGTCGGGGGGGACAAATCAGCCCCAGCATTTT
TRBV11-2	-	few	TRBJ1-3	CASSLARGSGNTIYF	TGTGCCAGCAGCTTAGCCAGGGGCTCTGGAAACACCATATATTTT
TRBV2	-	-	TRBJ2-7	CASIRRPSGSSSYEQYF	TGTGCCAGCATTCGTCGGCCGTCGGGATCTTCTTCCTACGAGCAGTACTTC
TRBV7-8	-	-	TRBJ2-2	CASSLPGGASTGELFF	TGTGCCAGCAGCTTACCGGGGGGCGCGAGCACCGGGGAGCTGTTTTTT
TRBV7-9	TRBD2	-	TRBJ2-1	CASSLGREGFF	TGTGCCAGCAGCTTAGGCAGGGAGGGGTTCTTC
TRBV19	-	-	TRBJ2-1	CASSILVGTEQFF	TGTGCCAGTAGTATACTGGTGGGGACAGAGCAGTTCTTC
TRBV5-1	-	-	TRBJ2-7	CASSPPGDEQYF	TGCGCCAGCAGCCCTCCGGGGGACGAGCAGTACTTC
TRBV7-2	-	-	TRBJ2-7	CASSYRSQSYEQYF	TGTGCCAGCAGCTACCGCTCTCAGTCCTACGAGCAGTACTTC
TRBV2	-	-	TRBJ2-5	CARETGQETQYF	TGTGCCAGAGAGACAGGTCAAGAGACCCAGTACTTC
TRBV6-5	TRBD2	once	TRBJ2-7	CASTPAGGRHEQYF	TGTGCCAGCACCCCTGCGGGAGGGAGACACGAGCAGTACTTC
TRBV5-1	-	-	TRBJ1-2	CASSVTGNEADGYTF	TGCGCCAGCAGCGTCACAGGGAATGAGGCGGATGGCTACACCTTC
TRBV6-5	-	-	TRBJ1-1	CASSYREWRSTEAFF	TGTGCCAGCAGTTACCGTGAGTGGAGGAGCACTGAAGCTTTCTTT
TRBV14	TRBD1	-	TRBJ1-1	CASSLWGTGVWNTEAFF	TGTGCCAGCAGCCTATGGGGGACAGGGGTTTGGAACACTGAAGCTTTCTTT
TRBV7-2	-	-	TRBJ2-7	CASRFLQGLGEQYF	TGTGCCAGCAGATTCCTGCAGGGACTGGGGGAGCAGTACTTC
TRBV7-2	-	-	TRBJ2-7	CASSLRGMSSYEQYF	TGTGCCAGCAGCTTAAGGGGTATGAGCTCCTACGAGCAGTACTTC
TRBV20-1	TRBD1	-	TRBJ1-1	CSASRQGSEAFF	TGCAGTGCTAGTAGACAGGGGTCTGAAGCTTTCTTT
TRBV7-2	TRBD2	-	TRBJ2-5	CASSLEASGGKKTQYF	TGTGCCAGCAGCTTAGAGGCTAGCGGGGGGAAGAAGACCCAGTACTTC
TRBV11-2	TRBD1	once	TRBJ2-7	CASSSFLGQATYEQYF	TGTGCCAGCAGCTCCTTCCTCGGACAGGCGACCTACGAGCAGTACTTC
TRBV5-1	TRBD1	-	TRBJ1-1	CASSVGQENTEAFF	TGCGCCAGCAGTGTAGGACAGGAGAACACTGAAGCTTTCTTT
TRBV4-3	-	-	TRBJ1-5	CASSQEIRGVAQPQHF	TGCGCCAGCAGCCAAGAGATCAGGGGAGTGGCTCAGCCCCAGCATTTT
TRBV7-9	-	-	TRBJ2-1	CASTRPPETTNEQFF	TGTGCCAGCACGCGACCCCCGGAGACCACCAATGAGCAGTTCTTC
TRBV5-1	TRBD1	-	TRBJ1-2	CASSPGQEGYTF	TGCGCCAGCAGCCCGGGACAGGAGGGCTACACCTTC
TRBV11-1	TRBD1	-	TRBJ1-2	CASSDPGGWDYGYTF	TGTGCCAGCAGCGACCCAGGGGGTTGGGACTATGGCTACACCTTC
TRBV9	TRBD1	-	TRBJ2-1	CASSAQGVPYNEQFF	TGTGCCAGCAGCGCCCAGGGGGTCCCTTACAATGAGCAGTTCTTC
TRBV2	-	once	TRBJ2-7	CASTRTTYEQYF	TGTGCCAGCACAAGGACTACCTACGAGCAGTACTTC
TRBV6-2/TRBV6-3	TRBD2	-	TRBJ2-1	CASSSLGLAGGIYNEQFF	TGTGCCAGCAGTTCCCTCGGGCTAGCGGGGGGGATCTACAATGAGCAGTTCTTC
TRBV7-2	TRBD1	few	TRBJ2-1	CASSLSSGGEQFF	TGTGCCAGCAGCTTATCTTCAGGGGGTGAGCAGTTCTTC
TRBV6-1	TRBD1	-	TRBJ2-1	CASSEGSGGTRGNEQFF	TGTGCCAGCAGTGAAGGCTCAGGGGGCACCCGAGGAAATGAGCAGTTCTTC
TRBV20-1	-	-	TRBJ2-7	CSADRYEQYF	TGCAGTGCTGATAGATACGAGCAGTACTTC
TRBV6-5	-	-	TRBJ2-1	CASSSHPKNEQFF	TGTGCCAGCAGTTCACACCCCAAGAATGAGCAGTTCTTC
TRBV5-4	-	-	TRBJ1-6	CASSLDRDSPLHF	TGTGCCAGCAGCCTTGACAGAGATTCACCCCTCCACTTT
TRBV10-3	-	-	TRBJ1-1	CAISPVGTEAFF	TGTGCCATCAGCCCGGTTGGCACTGAAGCTTTCTTT
TRBV15	-	-	TRBJ2-3	CATSRVQEDTQYF	TGTGCCACCAGCAGAGTTCAGGAAGATACGCAGTATTTT
TRBV7-8	-	-	TRBJ1-6	CASSRTGYGSPLHF	TGTGCCAGCAGCCGGACTGGGTACGGGTCACCCCTCCACTTT
TRBV6-5	-	once	TRBJ1-5	CASSQGHQDQPQHF	TGTGCCAGCAGCCAGGGACATCAGGATCAGCCCCAGCATTTT
TRBV6-6	-	-	TRBJ2-7	CASSYGTGNYEQYF	TGTGCCAGCAGTTACGGAACAGGGAACTACGAGCAGTACTTC
TRBV7-3	TRBD2	-	TRBJ2-1	CASSLNPGLARRKFF	TGTGCCAGCAGCCTCAACCCGGGACTAGCGCGGCGGAAATTCTTC
TRBV10-3	TRBD1	-	TRBJ1-1	CAISARGQGKNTEAFF	TGTGCCATCAGTGCTCGGGGACAGGGGAAAAACACTGAAGCTTTCTTT
TRBV7-9	-	-	TRBJ1-4	CASRPGENEKLFF	TGTGCCAGCAGGCCGGGGGAGAATGAAAAACTGTTTTTT
TRBV27	-	-	TRBJ1-5	CASSLWGGGNQPQHF	TGTGCCAGCAGTTTATGGGGAGGCGGCAATCAGCCCCAGCATTTT
TRBV19	-	-	TRBJ2-1	CASSIWEYEQFF	TGTGCCAGTAGTATTTGGGAGTATGAGCAGTTCTTC
TRBV7-8	TRBD1	-	TRBJ1-1	CASSLGTGVTEAFF	TGTGCCAGCAGCTTAGGGACAGGGGTTACTGAAGCTTTCTTT
TRBV10-3	-	-	TRBJ1-2	CAISERGGYTF	TGTGCCATCAGTGAGCGGGGTGGCTACACCTTC
TRBV13	-	few	TRBJ2-7	CASSNLGLHTEQYF	TGTGCCAGCAGCAACCTCGGACTCCATACTGAGCAGTACTTC
TRBV28	-	few	TRBJ1-2	CASSLDRRGYTF	TGTGCCAGCAGTTTGGACAGAAGGGGCTACACCTTC
TRBV5-4	-	-	TRBJ2-2	CASRPAGGQGPGELFF	TGTGCCAGCAGGCCAGCGGGGGGACAGGGGCCCGGGGAGCTGTTTTTT
TRBV3-1/TRBV3-2	-	-	TRBJ1-6	CASSHGQGYSPLHF	TGTGCCAGCAGCCACGGGCAGGGGTATTCACCCCTCCACTTT
TRBV12-3/TRBV12-4	-	-	TRBJ2-7	CASSFIMSGEQYF	TGTGCCAGCAGTTTTATCATGTCGGGCGAGCAGTACTTC
TRBV14	-	-	TRBJ2-2	CASSTRGGTNTGELFF	TGTGCCAGCAGCACCCGAGGGGGAACGAACACCGGGGAGCTGTTTTTT
TRBV10-3	TRBD1	-	TRBJ2-6	CAISEQPGQGNSGANVLTF	TGTGCCATCAGTGAGCAACCGGGACAGGGGAACTCTGGGGCCAACGTCCTGACTTTC
TRBV11-2	-	-	TRBJ1-2	CASSQMEQGFGYTF	TGTGCCAGCAGCCAAATGGAACAGGGTTTTGGCTACACCTTC
TRBV3-1/TRBV3-2	-	-	TRBJ2-2	CASTLRGGYGELFF	TGTGCCAGCACCTTAAGAGGAGGGTACGGGGAGCTGTTTTTT
TRBV7-2	-	-	TRBJ1-2	CASSLRGSGYTF	TGTGCCAGCAGCTTACGGGGTAGTGGCTACACCTTC
TRBV5-6	TRBD1	-	TRBJ1-6	CASSVQDRGLHALHF	TGTGCCAGCAGCGTCCAGGACAGGGGTCTTCATGCCCTCCACTTT
TRBV3-1/TRBV3-2	-	once	TRBJ2-7	CASSQARGGEQYF	TGTGCCAGCAGCCAAGCTCGGGGAGGCGAGCAGTACTTC
TRBV12-3/TRBV12-4	-	-	TRBJ1-2	CASSLASGFTF	TGTGCCAGCAGTTTAGCGTCGGGTTTCACCTTC
TRBV6-5	-	-	TRBJ1-1	CASSSQGRENTEAFF	TGTGCCAGCTCGTCCCAAGGTCGGGAGAACACTGAAGCTTTCTTT